This T cell receptor beta chain was observed in a study of T cells expressing NK-cell markers. Study context: From sorted CD3+CD56+NKG2C+, CD3+CD56+NKG2C- and CD3+CD56-NKG2C+ T cells came the TCR beta repertoires. Overall study findings and caveats: A handful of donors carried dominant NKG2C+ clonotypes that made up roughly 1.0-7.0% of their CD8+ T cells.

Concerning this clonotype itself: The antigen is not known.

Germline loops: CDR1 MNHEY, CDR2 SVGAGI. The CDR3 runs 17 residues. Using the 5' RACE reads, TCRdb records one entry per CDR3 protein without DNA. Recorded for this sample: about 460,000 distinct CDR3 sequences. The chain couples TRBV6-5 to TRBJ2-2; without DNA, the TCRdb call of TRBD2 cannot be checked. The sample comprised blood T cells: a sorted CD56 or NKG2C T cell subset, CD4+ or CD8+ T cells, or bulk PBMC T cells (not recorded which). This receptor was obtained from a woman in her fifties or sixties in good health. CDR3 loop: CASTPGLASIGTGELFF.